This TCR beta chain emerged from a study of brain T cells in children with intractable seizures. Some clones are missing from TCRdb's copy, which holds only in-frame ones; the method was immunoSEQ multiplex PCR. The sample includes approximately 330,000 clones, about 93% of them seen just once. CDR1 and CDR2 from the germline V gene are MGHRA and YSYEKL. After removal of 0 bases from V and 0 bases from J, the junction contained 1 base not matched to a gene. The CDR3 runs 15 residues. The time point is: blood from clinic visit 5 months post-surgery; TSC patient then seizure free. Sequencing was limited to surgery cases with top T cell transcript signatures in brain tissue.

The input for sequencing was peripheral blood, taken about 5 months after surgery. The genes are TRBV4-1 and TRBJ1-2; 7 bases map to TRBD1. This TCR was recovered from a boy in the first two years of life with tuberous sclerosis and intractable seizures. In DNA, the CDR3 is TGCGCCAGCAGCCAAGAAGACAGGGCTAACTATGGCTACACCTTC. Encoded protein: CASSQEDRANYGYTF.